Given below is one TCR beta chain in context. This specimen comes from a study of control samples from healthy donors and cancer patients. TCRdb's table, derived via immunoSEQ multiplex PCR, lists solely in-frame clones and lacks some. The sample contains 95,000 to 150,000 clones, roughly nine tenths of which appear only once. The origin of this receptor is a young woman in good health. Sequenced sample: blood.

For the CDR3, the DNA is TGTGCCAGTAGTATAGATCTATGGCGGACGAACACTGAAGCTTTCTTT. Protein: CASSIDLWRTNTEAFF. V usage is TRBV19 and J usage is TRBJ1-1; no firm D call. Germline V CDR1 and CDR2: LNHDA, SQIVND (reference sequence). CDR3 length equals 16 residues. V shed 0 bases and J shed 1 base, with 12 bases lying between them. Supplemented by reference TRBV19 and TRBJ1-1, the full variable domain reads DGGITQSPKYLFRKEGQNVTLSCEQNLNHDAMYWYRQDPGQGLRLIYYSQIVNDFQKGDIAEGYSVSREKKESFPLTVTSAQKNPTAFYLCASSIDLWRTNTEAFFGQGTRLTVV.